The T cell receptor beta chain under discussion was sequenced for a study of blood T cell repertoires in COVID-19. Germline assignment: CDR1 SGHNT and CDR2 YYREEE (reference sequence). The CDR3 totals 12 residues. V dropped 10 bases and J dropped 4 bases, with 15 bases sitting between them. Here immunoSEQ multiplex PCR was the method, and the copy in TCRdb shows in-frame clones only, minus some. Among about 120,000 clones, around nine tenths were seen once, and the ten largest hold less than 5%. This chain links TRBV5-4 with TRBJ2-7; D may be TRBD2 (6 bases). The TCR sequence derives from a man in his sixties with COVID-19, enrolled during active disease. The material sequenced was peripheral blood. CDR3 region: CAVQLGSYEQYF. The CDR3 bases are TGTGCCGTACAACTCGGGAGTTACGAGCAGTACTTC.